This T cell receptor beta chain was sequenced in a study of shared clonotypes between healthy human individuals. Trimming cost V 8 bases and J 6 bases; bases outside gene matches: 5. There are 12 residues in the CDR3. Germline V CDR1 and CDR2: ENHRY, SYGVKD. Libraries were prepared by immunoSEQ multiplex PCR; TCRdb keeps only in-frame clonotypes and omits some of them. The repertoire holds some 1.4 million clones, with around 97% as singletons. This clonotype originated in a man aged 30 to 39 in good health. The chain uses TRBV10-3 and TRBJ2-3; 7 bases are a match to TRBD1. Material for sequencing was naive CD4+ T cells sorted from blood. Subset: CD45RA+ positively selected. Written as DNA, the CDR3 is TGTGCCATCGGTACCAGGGGGGATACGCAGTATTTT. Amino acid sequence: CAIGTRGDTQYF.